The clone carrying this T cell receptor beta chain was observed many times. The target antigen is unknown. As to time point: sample taken at primary tumor resection. Researchers sequenced whole RNA taken from tumor, nontumor lung or frozen PBMC without sorting. These data belong to a study of spatial heterogeneity in lung cancer. General study points: The appearance of ubiquitous expanded tumor TCRs in blood was greater at resection than follow-up.

V lost 5 bases and J 3 bases, leaving 11 bases between the germline ends. From germline, CDR1 is SGHTA and CDR2 FQGTGA. The CDR3 is 13 amino acids. One entry per CDR3 protein, called by TCRdb with MiXCR from the 5' RACE reads. The data contain under 15,000 distinct CDR3 sequences, about 4% of them singletons. The clonotype comes from a male donor with early-stage non-small cell lung cancer. This chain joins TRBV7-3 and TRBJ2-7, with TRBD2 as a possible D gene (5 bases). The source material was PBMCs, sampled at surgery. CDR3 sequence (DNA): TGTGCCAGCAGCCTCGGACTTTACTACGAGCAGTACTTC. Amino acid sequence: CASSLGLYYEQYF.